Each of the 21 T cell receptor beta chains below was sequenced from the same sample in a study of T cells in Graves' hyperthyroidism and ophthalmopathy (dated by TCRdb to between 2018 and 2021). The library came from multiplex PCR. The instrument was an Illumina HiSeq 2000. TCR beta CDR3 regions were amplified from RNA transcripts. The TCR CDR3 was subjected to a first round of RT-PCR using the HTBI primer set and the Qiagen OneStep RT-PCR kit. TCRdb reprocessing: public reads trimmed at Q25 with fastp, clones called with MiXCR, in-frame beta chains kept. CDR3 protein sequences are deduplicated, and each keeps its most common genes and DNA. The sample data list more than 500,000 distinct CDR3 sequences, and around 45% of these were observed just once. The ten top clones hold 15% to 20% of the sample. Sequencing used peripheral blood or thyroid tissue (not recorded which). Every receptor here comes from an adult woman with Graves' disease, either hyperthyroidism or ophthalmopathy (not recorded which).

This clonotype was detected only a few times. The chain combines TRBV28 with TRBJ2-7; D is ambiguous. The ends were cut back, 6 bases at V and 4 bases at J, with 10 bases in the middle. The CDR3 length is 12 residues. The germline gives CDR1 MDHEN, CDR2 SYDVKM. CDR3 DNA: TGTGCCAGCAGCCCAATACTATACGAGCAGTACTTC. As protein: CASSPILYEQYF.

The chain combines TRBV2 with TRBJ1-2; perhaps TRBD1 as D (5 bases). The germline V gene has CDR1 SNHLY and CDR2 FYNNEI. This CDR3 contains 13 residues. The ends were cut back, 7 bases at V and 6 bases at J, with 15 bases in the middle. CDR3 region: CASKWGGDHGYTF. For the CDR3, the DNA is TGTGCCAGCAAGTGGGGAGGGGATCATGGCTACACCTTC.

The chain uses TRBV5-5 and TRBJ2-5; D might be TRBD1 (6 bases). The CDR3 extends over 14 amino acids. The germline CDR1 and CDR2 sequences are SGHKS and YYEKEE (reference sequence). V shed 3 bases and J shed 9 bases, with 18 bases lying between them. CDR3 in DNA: TGTGCCAGCAGCTGGGGACAAACCAATCAGCCCCAGTACTTC. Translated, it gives CASSWGQTNQPQYF.

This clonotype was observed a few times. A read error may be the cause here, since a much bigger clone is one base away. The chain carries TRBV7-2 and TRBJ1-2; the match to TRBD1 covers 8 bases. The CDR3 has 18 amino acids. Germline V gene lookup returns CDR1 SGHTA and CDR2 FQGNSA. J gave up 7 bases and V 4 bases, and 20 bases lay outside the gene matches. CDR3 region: CASSSHIQARGRPCGYTF. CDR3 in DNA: TGTGCCAGCAGCTCACACATACAAGCCAGGGGGCGCCCCTGTGGCTACACCTTC.

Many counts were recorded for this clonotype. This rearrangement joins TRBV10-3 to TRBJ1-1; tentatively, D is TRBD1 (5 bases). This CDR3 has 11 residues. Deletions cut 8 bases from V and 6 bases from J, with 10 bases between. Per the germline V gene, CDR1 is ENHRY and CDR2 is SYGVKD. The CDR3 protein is CAIGQGPEAFF. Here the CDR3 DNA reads TGTGCCATCGGTCAGGGACCTGAAGCTTTCTTT.

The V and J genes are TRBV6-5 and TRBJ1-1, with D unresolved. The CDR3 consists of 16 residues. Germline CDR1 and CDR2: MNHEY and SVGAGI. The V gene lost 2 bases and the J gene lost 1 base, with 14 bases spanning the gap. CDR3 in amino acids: CASSYPGAGPNTEAFF. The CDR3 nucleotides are TGTGCCAGCAGTTACCCAGGAGCGGGTCCGAACACTGAAGCTTTCTTT.

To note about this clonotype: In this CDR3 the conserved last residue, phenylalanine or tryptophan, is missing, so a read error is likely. CDR3 sequence: CASRDTMNTEAFL. The CDR3 DNA sequence: TGTGCCAGCCGGGACACAATGAACACTGAAGCTTTCCTT. The genes are TRBV28 and TRBJ1-1; weak D call: TRBD1 (6 bases). Trimming removed 8 bases from V and 0 bases from J, with 10 bases in between. There are 13 residues in the CDR3. In germline, CDR1 is MDHEN, CDR2 SYDVKM.

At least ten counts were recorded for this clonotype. The CDR3 nucleotides read TGTGCCGTCCTCCGGGGGGTGGGATACGAGCAGTACTTC. It codes for CAVLRGVGYEQYF. The J gene is TRBJ2-7, the V gene TRBV10-3, with 7 bases fitting TRBD2. CDR1 and CDR2 (germline): ENHRY, SYGVKD. This CDR3 spans 13 amino acids. V gave up 11 bases and J gave up 4 bases; unmatched junction bases: 11.

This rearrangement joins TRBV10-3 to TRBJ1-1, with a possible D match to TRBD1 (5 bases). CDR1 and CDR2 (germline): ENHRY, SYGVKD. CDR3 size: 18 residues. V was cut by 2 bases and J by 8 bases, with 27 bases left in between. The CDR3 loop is CAISESVSRGARGKEAFF. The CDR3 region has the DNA TGTGCCATCAGTGAGAGTGTTTCTCGTGGGGCGCGGGGTAAGGAAGCTTTCTTT.

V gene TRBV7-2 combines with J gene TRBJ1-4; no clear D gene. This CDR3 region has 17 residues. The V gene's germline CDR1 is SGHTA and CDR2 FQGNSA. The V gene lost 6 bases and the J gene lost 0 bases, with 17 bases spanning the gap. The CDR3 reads CASSLKRTLPTNEKLFF. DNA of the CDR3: TGTGCCAGCAGTTTAAAACGGACCTTACCAACTAATGAAAAACTGTTTTTT.

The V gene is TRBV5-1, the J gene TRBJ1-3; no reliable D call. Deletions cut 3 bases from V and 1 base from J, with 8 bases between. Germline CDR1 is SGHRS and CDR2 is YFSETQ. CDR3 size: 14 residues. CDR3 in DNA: TGCGCCAGCAGCTCCGCTGGGTCTGGAAACACCATATATTTT. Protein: CASSSAGSGNTIYF.

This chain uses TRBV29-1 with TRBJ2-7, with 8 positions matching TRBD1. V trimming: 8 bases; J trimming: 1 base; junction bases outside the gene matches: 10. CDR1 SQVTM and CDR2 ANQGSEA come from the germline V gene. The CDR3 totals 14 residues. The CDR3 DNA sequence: TGCAGCACGTCCGGGACAGGAACTTCCTACGAGCAGTACTTC. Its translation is CSTSGTGTSYEQYF.

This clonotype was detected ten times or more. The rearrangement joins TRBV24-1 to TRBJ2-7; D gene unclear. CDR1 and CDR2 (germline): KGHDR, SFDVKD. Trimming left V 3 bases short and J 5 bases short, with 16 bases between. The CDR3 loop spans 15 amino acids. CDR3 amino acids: CATSDASVGLDEQYF. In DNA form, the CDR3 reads TGTGCCACCAGTGATGCTTCGGTGGGTTTGGACGAGCAGTACTTC.

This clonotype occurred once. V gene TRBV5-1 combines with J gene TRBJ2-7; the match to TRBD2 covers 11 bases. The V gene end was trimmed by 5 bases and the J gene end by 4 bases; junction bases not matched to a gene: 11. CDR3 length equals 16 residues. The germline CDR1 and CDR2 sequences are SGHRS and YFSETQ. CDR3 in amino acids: CASRRTTSGSIYEQYF. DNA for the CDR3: TGCGCCAGCAGACGAACCACTAGCGGGAGTATTTACGAGCAGTACTTC.

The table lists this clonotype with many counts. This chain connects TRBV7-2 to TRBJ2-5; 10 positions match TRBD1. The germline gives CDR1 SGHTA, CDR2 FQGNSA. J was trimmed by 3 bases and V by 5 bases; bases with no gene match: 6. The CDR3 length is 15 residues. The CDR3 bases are TGTGCCAGCAGCGGCCGAGGGACAGGGGAAGAGACCCAGTACTTC. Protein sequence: CASSGRGTGEETQYF.

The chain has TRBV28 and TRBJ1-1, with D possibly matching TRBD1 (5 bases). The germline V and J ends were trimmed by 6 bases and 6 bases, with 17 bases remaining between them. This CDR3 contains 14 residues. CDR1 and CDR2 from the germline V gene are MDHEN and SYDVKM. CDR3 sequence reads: CASSPSSLGPEAFF. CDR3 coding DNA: TGTGCCAGCAGCCCTTCCAGTCTGGGACCTGAAGCTTTCTTT.

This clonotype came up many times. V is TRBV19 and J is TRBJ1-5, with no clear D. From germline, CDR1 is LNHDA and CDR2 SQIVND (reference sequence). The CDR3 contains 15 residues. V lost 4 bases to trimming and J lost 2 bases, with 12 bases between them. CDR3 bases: TGTGCCAGTAGTAGCCCAGTGTGGGGCAATCAGCCCCAGCATTTT. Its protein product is CASSSPVWGNQPQHF. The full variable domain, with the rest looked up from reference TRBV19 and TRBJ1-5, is DGGITQSPKYLFRKEGQNVTLSCEQNLNHDAMYWYRQDPGQGLRLIYYSQIVNDFQKGDIAEGYSVSREKKESFPLTVTSAQKNPTAFYLCASSSPVWGNQPQHFGDGTRLSIL.

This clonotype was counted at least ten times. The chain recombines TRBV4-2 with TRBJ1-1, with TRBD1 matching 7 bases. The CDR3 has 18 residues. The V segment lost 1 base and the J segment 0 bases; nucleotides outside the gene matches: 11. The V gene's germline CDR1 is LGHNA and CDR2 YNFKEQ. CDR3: CASSQVLGGVGLNTEAFF. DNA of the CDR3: TGTGCCAGCAGCCAAGTTCTAGGGGGCGTCGGATTGAACACTGAAGCTTTCTTT.

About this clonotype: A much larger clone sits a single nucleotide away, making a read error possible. In DNA form, the CDR3 reads TGTGCCAGCAGCTACAGGGTTGATGGCTACACCTTC. Its translation is CASSYRVDGYTF. The chain uses TRBV6-1 and TRBJ1-2; possibly TRBD1 for D (6 bases). Trimming took off 6 bases at V and 6 bases at J, with 11 bases between the two ends. CDR1 is MNHNS and CDR2 is SASEGT in the germline V gene. The CDR3 totals 12 residues.

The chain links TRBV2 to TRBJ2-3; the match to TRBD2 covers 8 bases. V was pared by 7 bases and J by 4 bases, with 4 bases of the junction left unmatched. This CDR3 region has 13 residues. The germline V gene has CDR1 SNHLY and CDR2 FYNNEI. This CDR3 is CASTPAGADTQYF. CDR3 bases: TGTGCCAGCACGCCAGCGGGAGCAGATACGCAGTATTTT.

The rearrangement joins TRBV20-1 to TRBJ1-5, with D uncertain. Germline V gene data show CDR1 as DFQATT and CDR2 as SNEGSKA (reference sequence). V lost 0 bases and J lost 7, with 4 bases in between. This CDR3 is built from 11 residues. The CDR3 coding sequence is TGCAGTGCTAGAGATCAACAGCCCCAGCATTTT. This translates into CSARDQQPQHF.